This T cell receptor (beta chain) was captured in a study of blood T cell repertoires in COVID-19. The table came from immunoSEQ multiplex PCR; TCRdb's copy has only in-frame clones and leaves some out. The table lists 150,000 to 160,000 clones, 80% of them singletons. This receptor was identified in a man between 60 and 75 years old with acute or convalescent COVID-19. Sequencing input: peripheral blood.

The CDR3 loop is CASTNAGRERGTQYF. The CDR3 bases are TGTGCCAGCACCAACGCCGGGAGGGAGAGGGGGACCCAGTACTTC. The chain recombines TRBV28 with TRBJ2-5; 8 bases are a match to TRBD2. With V trimmed by 7 bases and J by 7 bases, 14 bases remained unmatched. This CDR3 has 15 amino acids. The germline V gene has CDR1 MDHEN and CDR2 SYDVKM. The full variable domain, completed using reference TRBV28 and TRBJ2-5, is DVKVTQSSRYLVKRTGEKVFLECVQDMDHENMFWYRQDPGLGLRLIYFSYDVKMKEKGDIPEGYSVSREKKERFSLILESASTNQTSMYLCASTNAGRERGTQYFGPGTRLLVL.